Following are 29 T cell receptor beta chains from one sample sequenced in a study of breast tumors, draining lymph nodes, adjacent tissues. The lymph nodes were axillary draining lymph nodes from breast cancer patients. Each CDR3 protein gets one entry after TCRdb re-called the multiplex PCR reads with MiXCR. Of under 350,000 distinct CDR3 sequences listed, 30% are singletons. Source material: axillary lymph node tissue. These receptors originate from a female donor with breast cancer. Some clones in this sample may be carry-over from other donors' samples.

This clonotype was seen at least ten times. The rearrangement links TRBV15 to TRBJ1-5; D is uncertain. Germline loops: CDR1 LNHNV, CDR2 YYDKDF (reference sequence). V gave up 1 base and J gave up 8 bases, with 9 bases separating them. The CDR3 is 13 residues long. The CDR3 DNA sequence: TGTGCCACCAGCAGAGGATCCGGGGAGCCCCAGCATTTT. Translating gives CATSRGSGEPQHF. Looking up the rest from reference TRBV15 and TRBJ1-5 gives the full variable domain: DAMVIQNPRYQVTQFGKPVTLSCSQTLNHNVMYWYQQKSSQAPKLLFHYYDKDFNNEADTPDNFQSRRPNTSFCFLDIRSPGLGDTAMYLCATSRGSGEPQHFGDGTRLSIL.

This clonotype was counted ten times or more. The rearrangement uses TRBV27 and TRBJ2-3, with D perhaps TRBD2 (6 bases). The V gene's germline CDR1 is MNHEY and CDR2 SMNVEV (reference sequence). Trimming stripped 5 bases from V and 1 base from J, with 10 bases between. The CDR3 runs to 14 residues. CDR3 sequence: CASSRSGRTDTQYF. The CDR3 DNA reads TGTGCCAGCAGTCGTAGCGGCCGCACAGATACGCAGTATTTT.

In regard to this clonotype: A junction boundary mismatches the germline segment, possibly from a read error. The V and J genes are TRBV6-1 and TRBJ2-6; D possibly corresponds to TRBD2 (7 bases). CDR1 and CDR2 (germline): MNHNS, SASEGT. This CDR3 contains 16 residues. The CDR3 DNA is TGTGCCGGCAGCCCGGGGGGCTTATCTGGGGCCAACGTCCTGACTTTC. It encodes CAGSPGGLSGANVLTF.

This clonotype came up many times. The chain uses TRBV20-1 and TRBJ2-7; D might be TRBD1 or TRBD2, each matching 5 bases. This CDR3 comprises 14 residues. Trimming took 6 bases from V and 1 from J, leaving 16 bases between them. From germline, CDR1 is DFQATT and CDR2 SNEGSKA (reference sequence). CDR3 sequence: CSARREGLSYEQYF. CDR3 in DNA: TGCAGTGCACGCCGAGAGGGGCTGTCCTACGAGCAGTACTTC.

The chain uses TRBV7-9 and TRBJ2-1, with TRBD2 identical over 14 bases. The J segment lost 10 bases and the V segment lost 6 bases, leaving 11 bases of the junction unmatched. CDR1 and CDR2 (germline): SEHNR, FQNEAQ (reference sequence). This CDR3 has 16 amino acids. CDR3 amino acids: CASRRGLAGAVGEQFF. CDR3 in DNA: TGTGCCAGCAGACGGGGACTAGCGGGAGCGGTCGGGGAGCAGTTCTTC.

Many counts were recorded for this clonotype. The V call is TRBV19, the J call TRBJ2-1, with TRBD2 identical over 10 bases. The CDR3 is made up of 17 amino acids. The germline V gene has CDR1 LNHDA and CDR2 SQIVND (reference sequence). The V gene end was trimmed by 4 bases and the J gene end by 6 bases; junction bases not matched to a gene: 12. CDR3 nucleotides: TGTGCCAGTAGTAGGCTAGCGGGAGTGAAGGTGGGCAATGAGCAGTTCTTC. This encodes CASSRLAGVKVGNEQFF.

This clonotype was recorded at least ten times. J is TRBJ2-7 and V is TRBV7-6; 9 bases map to TRBD1. V was pared by 6 bases and J by 3 bases, with 9 bases of the junction left unmatched. CDR3 size: 15 residues. Germline lookup yields CDR1 SGHVS and CDR2 FNYEAQ. The CDR3 spells CASSWTGASYYEQYF. CDR3 sequence (DNA): TGTGCCAGCAGTTGGACAGGGGCATCATACTACGAGCAGTACTTC.

There are many counts of this clonotype. V and J are TRBV5-1 and TRBJ2-7, with D tentatively TRBD2 (6 bases). Germline CDR1 reads SGHRS; CDR2 reads YFSETQ. The CDR3 has 14 residues. Trimming removed 0 bases at V and 6 bases at J, with 13 bases between. The DNA of the CDR3 is TGCGCCAGCAGCTTGGAAAGGAGGGGATCCGAGCAGTACTTC. Translating gives CASSLERRGSEQYF.

This clonotype has at least ten counts. The genes are TRBV7-2 and TRBJ2-7, with 9 bases identical to TRBD1. Germline loops: CDR1 SGHTA, CDR2 FQGNSA. Trimming removed 5 bases from V and 3 bases from J; junction bases left unmatched: 5. CDR3 length: 14 residues. The CDR3: CASSQADRGYEQYF. CDR3 nucleotides: TGTGCCAGCAGCCAAGCGGACAGGGGCTACGAGCAGTACTTC.

The table lists this clonotype with many counts. The V and J genes are TRBV20-1 and TRBJ2-5, with 8 nucleotides matching TRBD2. Trimming removed 2 bases from V and 2 bases from J; junction bases left unmatched: 7. CDR3 size: 15 residues. CDR1 DFQATT and CDR2 SNEGSKA come from the germline V gene (reference sequence). CDR3 DNA: TGCAGTGCTAGACCTTTCGGCGGGAGGCAAGAGACCCAGTACTTC. This translates into CSARPFGGRQETQYF.

In regard to this clonotype: This may be a read error: a much more frequent sequence differs by one nucleotide. This chain uses TRBV7-9 with TRBJ2-7; no clear D gene. The CDR3 has 13 amino acids. The V gene lost 5 bases and the J gene lost 12 bases, with 20 bases spanning the gap. Germline loops: CDR1 SEHNR, CDR2 FQNEAQ (reference sequence). CDR3 amino acids: CASSAPGRPFAYF. The DNA for the CDR3 is TGTGCCAGCAGCGCCCCCGGCAGGCCCTTTGCGTACTTC.

There are many counts of this clonotype. CDR3 region: CASSWESGEQFF. The DNA of the CDR3 is TGTGCCAGCAGCTGGGAAAGTGGGGAGCAGTTCTTC. The V call is TRBV5-6, the J call TRBJ2-1; no definite D call. Trimming removed 3 bases at V and 10 bases at J, with 11 bases between. CDR1 is SGHDT and CDR2 is YYEEEE in the germline V gene. The length of the CDR3 is 12 residues.

On this clonotype itself: A much larger clone differs from this one at a single base, so this may be a read error. This sequence joins TRBV6-1 and TRBJ2-5; D remains ambiguous. This CDR3 contains 13 residues. CDR1 is MNHNS, CDR2 SASEGT, per germline. The V end was cut by 6 bases, the J end by 2 bases, with 10 bases between. CDR3: CASSPVEQETQYF. The CDR3 DNA is TGTGCCAGCAGCCCCGTAGAACAAGAGACCCAGTACTTC.

This clonotype was observed at least ten times. This sequence joins TRBV7-9 and TRBJ2-1; a possible D gene is TRBD1 (6 bases). Looked up from germline, CDR1 is SEHNR and CDR2 is FQNEAQ (reference sequence). The CDR3 is 13 amino acids. V lost 5 bases, J lost 4 bases, and 9 bases lay in between. The CDR3 DNA sequence: TGTGCCAGCAGCCACAGGGTATACAATGAGCAGTTCTTC. Its translation: CASSHRVYNEQFF.

This clonotype was detected many times. The CDR3 DNA is TGTGCCAGCAGTGACTCGAGATACGAGCAGTACTTC. Its translation: CASSDSRYEQYF. V and J are TRBV6-4 and TRBJ2-7, with D unclear. The CDR3 is made up of 12 amino acids. The germline V gene encodes CDR1 MRHNA and CDR2 SNTAGT. Deletions cut 0 bases from V and 4 bases from J, with 4 bases between.

Regarding this clonotype: Since a much larger clone is just one base distant, this may be a read error. This chain connects TRBV7-9 to TRBJ2-3; 8 bases line up with TRBD1. The CDR3 spans 18 residues. CDR1 is SEHNR, CDR2 FQNEAQ, per germline (reference sequence). CDR3 region: CARSSPGFPGGVFDTQYF. CDR3 DNA: TGTGCCAGAAGCTCACCAGGGTTTCCAGGGGGCGTGTTTGATACGCAGTATTTT.

Points on this clonotype: One junction end does not reproduce the germline sequence, and a read error may be involved. This chain uses TRBV7-9 with TRBJ1-6; 7 bases align to TRBD1. Germline V gene sequence: CDR1 SEHNR, CDR2 FQNEAQ (reference sequence). The CDR3 totals 14 residues. The CDR3 DNA reads TGTGCCTGCAGCTCAGGGGGAGGCGATTCACCCCTCCACTTT. It yields the protein CACSSGGGDSPLHF.

There are many counts of this clonotype. This chain uses TRBV5-1 with TRBJ2-1; 15 bases are a match to TRBD2. The CDR3 covers 15 residues. V lost 3 bases, J lost 9 bases, and 4 bases stayed unmatched. From germline, CDR1 is SGHRS and CDR2 YFSETQ. CDR3 amino acids: CASSWTSGRVGEQFF. For the CDR3, the DNA is TGCGCCAGCAGCTGGACTAGCGGGAGGGTGGGTGAGCAGTTCTTC. Full variable domain (remainder filled in from reference TRBV5-1 and TRBJ2-1): KAGVTQTPRYLIKTRGQQVTLSCSPISGHRSVSWYQQTPGQGLQFLFEYFSETQRNKGNFPGRFSGRQFSNSRSEMNVSTLELGDSALYLCASSWTSGRVGEQFFGPGTRLTVL.

This clonotype was detected ten times or more. V usage is TRBV11-2 and J usage is TRBJ2-2, with a weak D call TRBD2 (6 bases). The CDR3 has 16 amino acids. V gave up 1 base and J gave up 8 bases, with 17 bases separating them. Per germline, CDR1 SGHAT and CDR2 FQNNGV. For the CDR3, the DNA is TGTGCCAGCAGCTTAGGTTCGGAGGGCAGGATTGGGGAGCTGTTTTTT. Residues: CASSLGSEGRIGELFF.

The rearrangement links TRBV27 to TRBJ1-5, with a possible D match to TRBD1 (5 bases). Germline V gene lookup returns CDR1 MNHEY and CDR2 SMNVEV (reference sequence). The length of the CDR3 is 14 residues. The germline V and J ends were trimmed by 6 bases and 3 bases, with 12 bases remaining between them. CDR3 region: CASRGGPINQPQHF. The CDR3 nucleotides are TGTGCCAGCAGGGGGGGACCGATCAATCAGCCCCAGCATTTT.

This clonotype has at least ten counts. V is TRBV5-8 and J is TRBJ1-2; no reliable D call. CDR1 is SGHTS, CDR2 YDEGEE, per germline. Deletions cut 4 bases from V and 5 bases from J, with 18 bases between. This CDR3 has 15 amino acids. In DNA, the CDR3 is TGTGCCAGCAGCCCCTCGTTTCGGGGTCCTTATGGCTACACCTTC. Amino acids: CASSPSFRGPYGYTF.

V and J are TRBV19 and TRBJ1-3; unclear D gene. V shed 3 bases and J shed 0 bases, with 6 bases lying between them. CDR1 is LNHDA, CDR2 SQIVND, per germline (reference sequence). The CDR3 spans 14 residues. The CDR3: CASSILASGNTIYF. In DNA form, the CDR3 reads TGTGCCAGTAGTATCTTGGCCTCTGGAAACACCATATATTTT.

The chain recombines TRBV10-3 with TRBJ1-2; D is perhaps TRBD1 (5 bases). The CDR3 loop spans 14 amino acids. From germline, CDR1 is ENHRY and CDR2 SYGVKD. V dropped 6 bases and J dropped 4 bases, with 15 bases sitting between them. The DNA of the CDR3 is TGTGCCATCAGGACGTCTGGGGGTGGCTATGGCTACACCTTC. Protein: CAIRTSGGGYGYTF.

There are a few counts of this clonotype. A much larger clone differs from this one at a single base, so this may be a read error. The rearrangement uses TRBV20-1 and TRBJ1-5, with D uncertain. Germline V lookup: CDR1 DFQATT, CDR2 SNEGSKA (reference sequence). This CDR3 region has 13 residues. CDR3 nucleotide sequence: TGCAGTGCTAGAGTTGAGGTTCGTCAGGCCCAGCATTTT. Translating gives CSARVEVRQAQHF.

This clonotype was seen at least ten times. The rearrangement joins TRBV20-1 to TRBJ2-1; TRBD2 matches 7 bases. Germline values: CDR1 DFQATT, CDR2 SNEGSKA (reference sequence). J gave up 1 base and V 3 bases, and 6 bases lay outside the gene matches. The CDR3 totals 15 residues. CDR3 sequence reads: CSASGPSGSYNEQFF. In DNA form, the CDR3 reads TGCAGTGCTAGTGGGCCTAGCGGATCCTACAATGAGCAGTTCTTC.

As regards this clonotype: One end of the junction is discordant with germline, which a read error may explain. This sequence joins TRBV5-6 and TRBJ2-1; D is unclear. Per the germline V gene, CDR1 is SGHDT and CDR2 is YYEEEE. The CDR3 length is 12 residues. CDR3 sequence (DNA): TGTGCCAGCGGCCCCGCTTACAGTGAGCAGTTCTTC. Protein sequence: CASGPAYSEQFF.

This clonotype has a count of ten or more. This sequence joins TRBV11-2 and TRBJ2-5; D might be TRBD1 (5 bases). CDR1 is SGHAT, CDR2 FQNNGV, per germline. The V end was cut by 5 bases, the J end by 1 base, with 11 bases between. The CDR3 length is 14 residues. The CDR3 here is CASSPGHGQETQYF. CDR3 nucleotide sequence: TGTGCCAGCAGCCCCGGACACGGCCAAGAGACCCAGTACTTC.

This clonotype was detected many times. The V call is TRBV20-1, the J call TRBJ2-1, with a possible D match to TRBD1 (5 bases). This CDR3 is built from 14 residues. Trimming shortened V by 5 bases and J by 2 bases, and 13 bases separated the two germline ends. CDR1 and CDR2 (germline): DFQATT, SNEGSKA (reference sequence). The CDR3 is CSASSVTAYNEQFF. The CDR3 DNA reads as TGCAGTGCTTCGAGCGTGACAGCCTACAATGAGCAGTTCTTC.

This clonotype was picked up many times. The CDR3 region is CATASLGAGELFF. The CDR3 nucleotides read TGTGCCACCGCATCGTTAGGGGCCGGGGAGCTGTTTTTT. This sequence joins TRBV24-1 and TRBJ2-2; D possibly corresponds to TRBD1 (5 bases). Germline V gives CDR1 KGHDR, CDR2 SFDVKD. Trimming left V 9 bases short and J 6 bases short, with 13 bases between. This CDR3 is 13 amino acids long.